This T cell receptor (beta chain) stems from a study of CD8 T cells in ankylosing spondylitis. This CDR3 is 16 amino acids long. V shed 5 bases and J 3 bases; nucleotides not matched to a gene: 7. Germline lookup yields CDR1 SGHTA and CDR2 FQGTGA. In its sample, this clonotype was seen a few times. Quantitative molecular-barcoded 5'-RACE generated the TCR beta libraries. One entry per CDR3 protein, called by TCRdb with MiXCR from the 5' RACE reads. The sample includes roughly 220,000 distinct CDR3 sequences, more than 9% seen only once; the top ten take roughly a fifth. This receptor was taken from a male donor with ankylosing spondylitis or in good health (not recorded which). Sequences were obtained from blood, either unsorted or a sorted T cell fraction (not recorded which). V and J are TRBV7-3 and TRBJ2-2, with 9 positions matching TRBD2. CDR3 region: CASSAVGTSYTGELFF. In DNA, the CDR3 is TGTGCCAGCAGCGCGGTAGGGACTAGCTACACCGGGGAGCTGTTTTTT.